The TCR beta chain under discussion was sequenced for a study of CD8 T cells in ankylosing spondylitis. Broader study findings: Reports of some motif variants in reactive arthritis synovial fluid and blood predate this one. Apparently characteristic of ankylosing spondylitis blood was a TCR beta motif (about 8 highly homologous variants). In ankylosing spondylitis patients, matched synovial fluid reportedly showed significant enrichment of disease-linked clones. CD8+ cells made up the disease-linked clones, which were relatively rare in peripheral blood.

As for this clonotype: Its antigen remains unknown.

TCRdb ran MiXCR on the 5' RACE reads and lists one entry per CDR3 protein. Seen here are 250,000 or so distinct CDR3 sequences, 18% observed once, and the top ten hold around a third. Germline CDR1 and CDR2: SGHTA and FQGNSA. The CDR3 runs 16 residues. Trimming took 1 base from V and 4 from J, leaving 14 bases between them. The receptor's source is a male donor with ankylosing spondylitis or in good health (not recorded which). Sample: blood, either unsorted or a sorted T cell fraction (not recorded which). The chain uses TRBV7-2 and TRBJ2-1; perhaps TRBD1 as D (5 bases). In DNA, the CDR3 is TGTGCCAGCAGCTTAGTAGGGGCCGCCCTTTACAATGAGCAGTTCTTC. It yields the protein CASSLVGAALYNEQFF. Filled out from reference TRBV7-2 and TRBJ2-1, the complete variable domain reads GAGVSQSPSNKVTEKGKDVELRCDPISGHTALYWYRQSLGQGLEFLIYFQGNSAPDKSGLPSDRFSAERTGGSVSTLTIQRTQQEDSAVYLCASSLVGAALYNEQFFGPGTRLTVL.